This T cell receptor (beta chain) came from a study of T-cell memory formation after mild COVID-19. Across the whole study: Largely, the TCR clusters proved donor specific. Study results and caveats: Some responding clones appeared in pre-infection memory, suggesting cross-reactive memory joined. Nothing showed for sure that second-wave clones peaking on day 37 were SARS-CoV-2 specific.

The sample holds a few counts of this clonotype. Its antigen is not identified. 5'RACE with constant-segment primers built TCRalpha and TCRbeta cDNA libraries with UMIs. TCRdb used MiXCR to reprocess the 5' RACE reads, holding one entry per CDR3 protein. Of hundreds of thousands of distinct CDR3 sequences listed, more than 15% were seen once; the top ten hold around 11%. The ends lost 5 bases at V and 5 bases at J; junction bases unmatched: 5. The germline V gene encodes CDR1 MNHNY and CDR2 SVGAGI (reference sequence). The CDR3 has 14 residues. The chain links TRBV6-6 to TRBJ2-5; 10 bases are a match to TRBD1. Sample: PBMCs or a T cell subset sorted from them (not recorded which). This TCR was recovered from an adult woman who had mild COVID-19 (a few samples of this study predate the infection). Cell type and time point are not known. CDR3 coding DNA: TGTGCCAGCAGTAGACAGGGGGCTGGGGAGACCCAGTACTTC. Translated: CASSRQGAGETQYF.